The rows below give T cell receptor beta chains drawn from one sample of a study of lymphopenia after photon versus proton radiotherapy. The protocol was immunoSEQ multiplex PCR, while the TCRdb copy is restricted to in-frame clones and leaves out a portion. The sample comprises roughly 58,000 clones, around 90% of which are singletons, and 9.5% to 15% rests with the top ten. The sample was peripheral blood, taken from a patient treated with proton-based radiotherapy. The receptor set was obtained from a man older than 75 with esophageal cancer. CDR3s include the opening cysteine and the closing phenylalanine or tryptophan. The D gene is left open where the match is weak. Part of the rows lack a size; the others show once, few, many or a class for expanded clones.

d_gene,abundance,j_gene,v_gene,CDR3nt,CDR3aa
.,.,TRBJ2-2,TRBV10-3,TGTGCCATCAGTGCCGGGACCGGGGAGCTGTTTTTT,CAISAGTGELFF
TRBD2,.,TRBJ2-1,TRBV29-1,TGCAGCGCCGCTACTAGCGGGGGGTACAATGAGCAGTTCTTC,CSAATSGGYNEQFF
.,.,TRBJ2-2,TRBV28,TGTGCCAGCAAAGGTGGTCTATACCTGAACACCGGGGAGCTGTTTTTT,CASKGGLYLNTGELFF
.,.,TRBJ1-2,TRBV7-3,TGTGCCAGCAGCACAGGGAGCCCCCCTTACACCTTC,CASSTGSPPYTF
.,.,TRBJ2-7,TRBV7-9,TGTGCCAGCAGCTTAGTGGGGAGGACAGGTATCTCCTACGAGCAGTACTTC,CASSLVGRTGISYEQYF
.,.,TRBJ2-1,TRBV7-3,TGTGCCAGCAGCCCTAGCGTTGGGCCCTACAATGAGCAGTTCTTC,CASSPSVGPYNEQFF
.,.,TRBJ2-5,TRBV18,TGTGCCAGCTCACCTTCAGGGGTGGGAGAGACCCAGTACTTC,CASSPSGVGETQYF
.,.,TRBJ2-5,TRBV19,TGTGCCAGTAGTTTATCACTGACTCCCGCGGGGGAGACCCAGTACTTC,CASSLSLTPAGETQYF
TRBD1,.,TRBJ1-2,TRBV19,TGTGCCAGTAGTATCCTCCAGGGGGGGGGCGGCTACACCTTC,CASSILQGGGGYTF
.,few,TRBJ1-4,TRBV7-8,TGTGCCAGCAGCCCAAGGATGGGGGTTGGCGAAAAACTGTTTTTT,CASSPRMGVGEKLFF
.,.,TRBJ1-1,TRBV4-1,TGCGCCAGCAGCCAAACCGAAGGACGTACCGAAGCTTTCTTT,CASSQTEGRTEAFF
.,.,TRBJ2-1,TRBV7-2,TGTGCCAGCAGCTTAATGCCCAGGAGTGAGCAGTTCTTC,CASSLMPRSEQFF
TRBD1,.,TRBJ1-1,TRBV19,TGTGCCAGTAGTATAGATTCTGCAGGGGGCAGGGAAGCTTTCTTT,CASSIDSAGGREAFF
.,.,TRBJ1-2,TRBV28,TGTGCCAGCAGTTCACGGCTTTGGTCTGGCTACACCTTC,CASSSRLWSGYTF
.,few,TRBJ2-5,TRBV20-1,TGCAGTGCTAGATGGCAAGAGACCCAGTACTTC,CSARWQETQYF
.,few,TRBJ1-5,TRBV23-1,TGCGCCAGCCGGCCGAGGGACGGTAATCAGCCCCAGCATTTT,CASRPRDGNQPQHF
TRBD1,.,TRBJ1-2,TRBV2,TGTGCCAGCAGTGGAGCCGGACAGGGGTATGGCTACACCTTC,CASSGAGQGYGYTF
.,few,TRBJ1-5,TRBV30,TGTGCCTCGGGCGGGCTTTATAGCAATCAGCCCCAGCATTTT,CASGGLYSNQPQHF
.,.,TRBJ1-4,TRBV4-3,TGCGCCAGCAGCCAAGTGGGGGGGGACAATGAAAAACTGTTTTTT,CASSQVGGDNEKLFF
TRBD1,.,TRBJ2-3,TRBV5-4,TGTGCCAGCAGCTTGAAGGGGGCATCATCAGATACGCAGTATTTT,CASSLKGASSDTQYF
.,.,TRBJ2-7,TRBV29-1,TGCAGCGTCTCGACCGGGGACACCTACGAGCAGTACTTC,CSVSTGDTYEQYF
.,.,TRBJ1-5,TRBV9,TGTGCCAGCAGCGTAGGGGTTGGACGGGGGAATCAGCCCCAGCATTTT,CASSVGVGRGNQPQHF
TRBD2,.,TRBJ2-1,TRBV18,TGTGCCAGCTCACCACCGAGACTAGCAGGAAAAAATGAGCAGTTCTTC,CASSPPRLAGKNEQFF
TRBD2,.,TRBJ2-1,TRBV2,TGTGCCAGCAGTTCCCTAGCGGGGGGATACAATGAGCAGTTCTTC,CASSSLAGGYNEQFF
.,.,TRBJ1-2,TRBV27,TGTGCCAGCAGTTTATCGAACAGGGATGGCTACACCTTC,CASSLSNRDGYTF
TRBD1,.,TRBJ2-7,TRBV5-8,TGTGCCAGCAGCATCACCGGGACAGGGGCCTACGAGCAGTACTTC,CASSITGTGAYEQYF
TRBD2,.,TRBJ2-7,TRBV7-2,TGTGCCAGCAGCACAGGACTAGCGGGGGCTGGGGAGCAGTACTTC,CASSTGLAGAGEQYF
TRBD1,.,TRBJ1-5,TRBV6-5,TGTGCCAGCAGTTACTCTGGGACAGGGGATGATCAGCCCCAGCATTTT,CASSYSGTGDDQPQHF
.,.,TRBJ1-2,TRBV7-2,TGTGCCAGCAGCCCCCAGAGGGGAGCTAACTATGGCTACACCTTC,CASSPQRGANYGYTF
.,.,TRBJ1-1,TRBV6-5,TGTGCCACCTGTAGGGGGGCGTTGAACACTGAAGCTTTCTTT,CATCRGALNTEAFF
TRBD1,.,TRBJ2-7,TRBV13,TGTGCCAGCAGCCAAGCAGGGACAGGGATACACGAGCAGTACTTC,CASSQAGTGIHEQYF
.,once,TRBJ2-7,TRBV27,TGTGCCAGCAGTTTATCACGGGGTTCCTACGAGCAGTACTTC,CASSLSRGSYEQYF
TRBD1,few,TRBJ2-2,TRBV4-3,TGCGCCAGCAGCCAAGATACAGGACAGGCCAACACCGGGGAGCTGTTTTTT,CASSQDTGQANTGELFF